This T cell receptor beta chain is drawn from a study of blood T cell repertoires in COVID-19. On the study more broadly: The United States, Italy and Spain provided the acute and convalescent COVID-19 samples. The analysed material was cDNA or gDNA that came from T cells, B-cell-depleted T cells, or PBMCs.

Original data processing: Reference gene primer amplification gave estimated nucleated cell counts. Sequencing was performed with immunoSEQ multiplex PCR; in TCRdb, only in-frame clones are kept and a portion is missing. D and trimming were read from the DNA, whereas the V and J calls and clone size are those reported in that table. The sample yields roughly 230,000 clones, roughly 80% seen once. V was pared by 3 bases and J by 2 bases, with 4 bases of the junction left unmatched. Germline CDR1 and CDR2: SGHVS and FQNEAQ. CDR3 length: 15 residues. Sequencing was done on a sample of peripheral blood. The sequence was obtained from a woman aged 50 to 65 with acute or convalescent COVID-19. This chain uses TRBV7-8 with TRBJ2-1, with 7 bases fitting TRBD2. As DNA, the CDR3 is TGTGCCAGCAGCTTCTTTCGGGGGGCCTACAATGAGCAGTTCTTC. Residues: CASSFFRGAYNEQFF.